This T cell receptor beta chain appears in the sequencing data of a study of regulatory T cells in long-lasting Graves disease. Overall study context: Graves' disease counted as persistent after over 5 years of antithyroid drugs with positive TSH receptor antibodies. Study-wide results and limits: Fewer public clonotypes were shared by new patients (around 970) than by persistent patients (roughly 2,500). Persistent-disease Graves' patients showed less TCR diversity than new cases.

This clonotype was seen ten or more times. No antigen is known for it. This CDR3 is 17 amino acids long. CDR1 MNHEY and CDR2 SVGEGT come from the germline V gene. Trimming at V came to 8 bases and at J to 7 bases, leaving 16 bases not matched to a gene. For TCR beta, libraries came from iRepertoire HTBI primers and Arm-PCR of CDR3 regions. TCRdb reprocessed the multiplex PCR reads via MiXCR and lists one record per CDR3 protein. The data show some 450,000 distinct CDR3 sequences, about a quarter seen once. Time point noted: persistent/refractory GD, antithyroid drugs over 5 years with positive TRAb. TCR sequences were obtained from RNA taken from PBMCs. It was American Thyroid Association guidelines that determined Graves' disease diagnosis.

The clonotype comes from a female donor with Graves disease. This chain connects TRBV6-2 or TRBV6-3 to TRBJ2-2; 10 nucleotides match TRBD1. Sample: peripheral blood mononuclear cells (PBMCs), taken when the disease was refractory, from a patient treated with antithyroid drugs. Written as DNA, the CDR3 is TGTGCCAGCGGATTCCCTAGGGGACAGGGGACCGACGGGGAGCTGTTTTTT. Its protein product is CASGFPRGQGTDGELFF.